The 20 T cell receptor beta chains below were found in one sample sequenced in a study of blood T cell repertoires in COVID-19 (dated by TCRdb to about 2020). Library method: the immunoSEQ multiplex PCR assay. The source is immuneACCESS, and TCRdb retained only in-frame sequences with V and J called. Part of the clones is not carried over; for the studies checked, unresolved V genes explain less than half of this, and the remainder is unexplained. The sample table records fewer than 250,000 clones; roughly 80% of these occur just once. The top ten clones comprise 3% to 4.5% of the sample. What was sequenced was PBMCs or T cells enriched from blood (not recorded which). The receptors stem from a middle-aged woman who had been exposed to COVID-19.

In its sample, this clone was seen once. The DNA for the CDR3 is TGTGCCAGCAGCTTGAATCCCTCCGGAAACACCATATATTTT. It translates to CASSLNPSGNTIYF. This rearrangement joins TRBV5-4 to TRBJ1-3; no definite D call. CDR3 length: 14 amino acids. With 1 base removed from V and 4 bases from J, the gap between germline ends came to 9 bases. CDR1 and CDR2 (germline): SGHNT, YYREEE (reference sequence).

The rearrangement uses TRBV30 and TRBJ2-2; no reliable D call. This CDR3 contains 13 residues. Germline assignment: CDR1 GTSNPN and CDR2 SVGIG (reference sequence). Trimming cost V 0 bases and J 3 bases, with 5 bases left between them. CDR3 loop: CAWSVSYTGELFF. The CDR3 DNA follows: TGTGCCTGGAGTGTATCGTACACCGGGGAGCTGTTTTTT.

The chain has TRBV30 and TRBJ1-4; a possible D gene is TRBD1 (5 bases). The CDR3 is 13 amino acids. V lost 4 bases and J 5 bases, leaving 11 bases between the germline ends. CDR1 and CDR2 (germline): GTSNPN, SVGIG (reference sequence). CDR3 protein: CAWNRKGNEKLFF. CDR3 DNA: TGTGCCTGGAACAGGAAGGGGAATGAAAAACTGTTTTTT. Looking up the rest from reference TRBV30 and TRBJ1-4 gives the full variable domain: SQTIHQWPATLVQPVGSPLSLECTVEGTSNPNLYWYRQAAGRGLQLLFYSVGIGQISSEVPQNLSASRPQDRQFILSSKKLLLSDSGFYLCAWNRKGNEKLFFGSGTQLSVL.

V is TRBV11-2 and J is TRBJ1-5; no clear D gene. CDR3 length: 15 residues. V lost 1 base to trimming and J lost 5 bases, with 12 bases between them. The germline V gene has CDR1 SGHAT and CDR2 FQNNGV. CDR3 amino acids: CASSLGRGLYQPQHF. The CDR3 DNA follows: TGTGCCAGCAGCTTAGGGCGGGGTTTATATCAGCCCCAGCATTTT.

This chain links TRBV28 with TRBJ1-4; 7 positions match TRBD1. The CDR3 runs 16 residues. Germline CDR1 MDHEN, CDR2 SYDVKM. V was pared by 5 bases and J by 10 bases, with 16 bases of the junction left unmatched. The CDR3 sequence: CASSLLLQGTRGKLFF. For the CDR3, the DNA is TGTGCCAGCAGTCTACTCCTACAGGGGACTCGTGGAAAACTGTTTTTT. Drawing the rest from reference TRBV28 and TRBJ1-4, the complete variable domain is DVKVTQSSRYLVKRTGEKVFLECVQDMDHENMFWYRQDPGLGLRLIYFSYDVKMKEKGDIPEGYSVSREKKERFSLILESASTNQTSMYLCASSLLLQGTRGKLFFGSGTQLSVL.

CDR3: CASSIQEGGKAFF. The DNA of the CDR3 is TGTGCCAGTAGTATTCAGGAGGGTGGTAAAGCTTTCTTT. The chain employs TRBV19 and TRBJ1-1; D gene unclear. Germline V gives CDR1 LNHDA, CDR2 SQIVND (reference sequence). This CDR3 has 13 residues. Trimming stripped 3 bases from V and 9 bases from J, with 14 bases between.

The chain recombines TRBV30 with TRBJ2-1, with no clear D. Trimming took 0 bases from V and 7 from J, leaving 7 bases between them. The CDR3 is made up of 12 amino acids. Germline CDR1 is GTSNPN and CDR2 is SVGIG (reference sequence). CDR3 DNA sequence: TGTGCCTGGAGTGTACGCGGTAATGAGCAGTTCTTC. Residues: CAWSVRGNEQFF.

This clone was picked up a small number of times. Written as DNA, the CDR3 is TGCGCCAGCAGCTGGATCGGACAGGGAGAAAACATTCAGTACTTC. Translation: CASSWIGQGENIQYF. This chain uses TRBV5-1 with TRBJ2-4, with 8 nucleotides matching TRBD1. The germline V gene has CDR1 SGHRS and CDR2 YFSETQ. This CDR3 contains 15 residues. V gave up 3 bases and J gave up 5 bases; unmatched junction bases: 7. Together with reference TRBV5-1 and TRBJ2-4, the CDR3 gives the full variable domain: KAGVTQTPRYLIKTRGQQVTLSCSPISGHRSVSWYQQTPGQGLQFLFEYFSETQRNKGNFPGRFSGRQFSNSRSEMNVSTLELGDSALYLCASSWIGQGENIQYFGAGTRLSVL.

V usage is TRBV3-1 (or the pseudogene TRBV3-2) and J usage is TRBJ1-6, with D possibly being TRBD1 (6 bases). The length of the CDR3 is 13 residues. Germline V gene sequence: CDR1 LGHDT, CDR2 YNNKEL (reference sequence). V lost 4 bases, J lost 8 bases, and 9 bases lay in between. Here the CDR3 DNA reads TGTGCCAGCAGCCGTTCAGGGGATTCACCCCTCCACTTT. This codes for CASSRSGDSPLHF.

The chain has TRBV5-6 and TRBJ1-1; unclear D gene. Germline V gene data show CDR1 as SGHDT and CDR2 as YYEEEE. Trimming took off 1 base at V and 7 bases at J, with 11 bases between the two ends. The CDR3 runs 13 residues. This chain's CDR3 is CASSLSLGGEAFF. The CDR3 DNA is TGTGCCAGCAGCTTGAGCCTCGGTGGTGAAGCTTTCTTT. Using reference TRBV5-6 and TRBJ1-1 for the parts outside the CDR3, the full variable domain is DAGVTQSPTHLIKTRGQQVTLRCSPKSGHDTVSWYQQALGQGPQFIFQYYEEEERQRGNFPDRFSGHQFPNYSSELNVNALLLGDSALYLCASSLSLGGEAFFGQGTRLTVV.

The chain couples TRBV6-2 or TRBV6-3 to TRBJ2-1; 13 bases are shared with TRBD2. Germline V gene sequence: CDR1 MNHEY, CDR2 SVGEGT. The CDR3 loop spans 15 amino acids. The J segment lost 4 bases and the V segment lost 4 bases, leaving 1 base of the junction unmatched. The chain's CDR3 is CASSSTSGGYNEQFF. CDR3 in DNA: TGTGCCAGCAGTTCGACTAGCGGGGGGTACAATGAGCAGTTCTTC.

The J gene is TRBJ2-7, the V gene TRBV7-8; a possible D gene is TRBD1 (5 bases). CDR1 SGHVS and CDR2 FQNEAQ come from the germline V gene. Trimming removed 2 bases from V and 2 bases from J, with 7 bases in between. CDR3 length: 13 residues. The CDR3 sequence: CASSLKGPYEQYF. For the CDR3, the DNA is TGTGCCAGCAGCTTAAAGGGGCCCTACGAGCAGTACTTC.

The chain combines TRBV7-9 with TRBJ2-5, with TRBD2 matching 13 bases. Germline CDR1 and CDR2: SEHNR and FQNEAQ (reference sequence). V lost 3 bases to trimming and J lost 7 bases; unmatched junction nucleotides: 8. This CDR3 spans 16 amino acids. The CDR3 sequence: CASSLGTSGMYGTQYF. CDR3 in DNA: TGTGCCAGCAGCTTGGGGACTAGCGGGATGTATGGGACCCAGTACTTC.

This chain joins TRBV13 and TRBJ2-5; a possible D gene is TRBD1 (6 bases). Germline-derived CDR1 and CDR2 are PRHDT and FYEKMQ (reference sequence). Trimming left V 4 bases short and J 5 bases short, with 14 bases between. This CDR3 is built from 14 residues. CDR3 amino acids: CASSSNQGSETQYF. In nucleotides, the CDR3 is TGTGCCAGCAGCTCCAACCAGGGGAGCGAGACCCAGTACTTC.

This chain links TRBV5-1 with TRBJ2-5; TRBD2 matches at 9 bases. The CDR3 loop spans 16 amino acids. Germline CDR1 SGHRS, CDR2 YFSETQ. V lost 4 bases and J lost 5; bases outside the gene matches: 12. In DNA form, the CDR3 reads TGCGCCAGCAGCATTCCGTTAGCGGGGGCCATTGAGACCCAGTACTTC. Encoded protein: CASSIPLAGAIETQYF.

The chain employs TRBV5-1 and TRBJ2-1; 8 bases map to TRBD1. Germline V gene data show CDR1 as SGHRS and CDR2 as YFSETQ. With V trimmed by 3 bases and J by 4 bases, 6 bases remained unmatched. The CDR3 runs 15 residues. CDR3 DNA sequence: TGCGCCAGCAGCTCCCGACAGGGGTCTTACAATGAGCAGTTCTTC. Amino acid sequence: CASSSRQGSYNEQFF. The full variable domain, in which reference TRBV5-1 and TRBJ2-1 provide the parts outside the CDR3, is KAGVTQTPRYLIKTRGQQVTLSCSPISGHRSVSWYQQTPGQGLQFLFEYFSETQRNKGNFPGRFSGRQFSNSRSEMNVSTLELGDSALYLCASSSRQGSYNEQFFGPGTRLTVL.

CDR3 DNA: TGTGCCAGCAGCTTGGGACAGGCCACCGCTAATGAAAAACTGTTTTTT. This encodes CASSLGQATANEKLFF. The chain employs TRBV7-9 and TRBJ1-4; 8 bases line up with TRBD1. This CDR3 comprises 16 residues. CDR1 is SEHNR and CDR2 is FQNEAQ in the germline V gene (reference sequence). V shed 3 bases, J shed 3 bases, and the junction held 6 bases outside the gene matches.

This clone was seen once. The rearrangement joins TRBV28 to TRBJ1-2, with D uncertain. This CDR3 contains 15 residues. V was trimmed by 4 bases and J by 4 bases, leaving 16 bases between them. Germline V gene sequence: CDR1 MDHEN, CDR2 SYDVKM. For the CDR3, the DNA is TGTGCCAGCAGTTGGCGGGGTTCCCACGGCTATGGCTACACCTTC. Its protein product is CASSWRGSHGYGYTF.

The CDR3 DNA reads TGCGCCAGCAGTTCAGGCAGCCGAGTTTCCTATGGCTACACCTTC. Protein: CASSSGSRVSYGYTF. V usage is TRBV5-1 and J usage is TRBJ1-2, with D uncertain. Between the trimmed V and J ends, which lost 5 bases and 4 bases, there was a span of 18 bases. The CDR3 has 15 amino acids. Germline loops: CDR1 SGHRS, CDR2 YFSETQ.

CDR3 bases: TGTGCCAGTAGTGCGAAACGACAGGGCTCGAGTTCACCCCTCCACTTT. Translation gives CASSAKRQGSSSPLHF. The chain carries TRBV19 and TRBJ1-6; 7 nucleotides line up with TRBD1. The V and J ends lost 5 bases and 9 bases, in that order; junction bases with no gene match: 13. Germline V gene lookup returns CDR1 LNHDA and CDR2 SQIVND (reference sequence). The CDR3 extends over 16 amino acids.